This TCR beta chain was recorded in a study of shared clonotypes between healthy human individuals. Study-wide background: The cohort had two women and three men, ages 18 to 49. Plates per donor: three CD4 naive, three CD4 memory, two CD8 naive, one CD8 memory. Study-wide findings and caveats: Against clonotypes common to all four donors, non-shared ones had lower generation probabilities. About 5% was the fraction of naive CD4 clonotypes found shared across several donors.

Naivety among CD8 cells was defined by CD45RO negativity and positive CCR7 selection, thereby excluding terminally differentiated effector memory CD45RA+ cells. Assay: immunoSEQ multiplex PCR; the TCRdb copy retains only in-frame clones and omits some. The table lists around 1,900,000 clones, approximately 92% of them singletons, with 1.5% to 2% in the top ten. Trimming left V 5 bases short and J 0 bases short, with 14 bases between. CDR1 and CDR2 from the germline V gene are SGHTA and FQGTGA. The CDR3 has 16 residues. As concerns this clone: Its specificity is not known.

The receptor's source is a man aged 18 to 35 in good health. Some clones in this sample may be carry-over from other donors' samples. The chain joins TRBV7-3 to TRBJ1-3; D possibly corresponds to TRBD1 (6 bases). Sample: naive CD8+ T cells from PBMCs. The CDR3 bases are TGTGCCAGCAGCCCAACGGACAGCATCTCTGGAAACACCATATATTTT. Amino acids: CASSPTDSISGNTIYF.